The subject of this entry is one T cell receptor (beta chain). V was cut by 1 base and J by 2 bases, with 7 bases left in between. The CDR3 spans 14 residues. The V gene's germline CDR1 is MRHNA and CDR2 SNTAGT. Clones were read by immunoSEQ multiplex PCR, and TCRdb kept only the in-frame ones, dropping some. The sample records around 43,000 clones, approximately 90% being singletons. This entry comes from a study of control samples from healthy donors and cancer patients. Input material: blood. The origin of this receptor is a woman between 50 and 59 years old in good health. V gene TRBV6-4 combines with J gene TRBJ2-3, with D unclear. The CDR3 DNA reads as TGTGCCAGCAGTGACTTAGGTGACACAGATACGCAGTATTTT. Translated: CASSDLGDTDTQYF.